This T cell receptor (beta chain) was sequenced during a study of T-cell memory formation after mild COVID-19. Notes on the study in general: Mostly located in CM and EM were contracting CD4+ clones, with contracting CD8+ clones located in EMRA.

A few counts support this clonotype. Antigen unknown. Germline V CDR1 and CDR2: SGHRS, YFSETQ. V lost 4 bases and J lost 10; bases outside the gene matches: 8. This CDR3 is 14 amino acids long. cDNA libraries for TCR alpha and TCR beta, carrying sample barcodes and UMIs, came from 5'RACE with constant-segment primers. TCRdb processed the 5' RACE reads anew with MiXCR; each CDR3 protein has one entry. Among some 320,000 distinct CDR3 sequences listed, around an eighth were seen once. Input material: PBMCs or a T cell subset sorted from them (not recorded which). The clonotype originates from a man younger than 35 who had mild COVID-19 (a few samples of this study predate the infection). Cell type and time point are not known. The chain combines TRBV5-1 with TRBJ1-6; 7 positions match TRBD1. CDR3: CASSPGQADSPLHF. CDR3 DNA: TGCGCCAGCAGCCCCGGACAGGCTGACTCACCCCTCCACTTT.